This record concerns one T cell receptor beta chain sequence. Its antigen is unidentified. Method: immunoSEQ multiplex PCR; TCRdb's copy keeps in-frame clones and lacks some. The sample has roughly 7,000 clones; roughly 78% are singletons. Between about 2014 and 2018, patients underwent resection in Japan or China. Two lung cancer pathologists independently confirmed each histologic diagnosis. The data derive from a study of immune evolution from preneoplasia to lung adenocarcinoma. General study points: Normal lung had the highest top T cell clone frequencies. Normal lung had highest clonality; later lesions appeared denser, more diverse.

Sequencing was carried out using FFPE adjacent normal lung tissue. This TCR came from a person aged 60 to 85 with lung adenocarcinoma.

DNA for the CDR3: TGTGCCAGCAGCCCGGGAGGAGGAACCGTCTATGGCTACACCTTC. Its translation: CASSPGGGTVYGYTF. This chain connects TRBV9 to TRBJ1-2, with unresolved D. CDR1 SGDLS and CDR2 YYNGEE come from the germline V gene. Trimming removed 4 bases at V and 4 bases at J, with 17 bases between. There are 15 residues in the CDR3.